This entry concerns a single T cell receptor beta chain. In the source study's methods: How many nucleated cells were present was estimated from reference gene primer amplification. Profiling relied on immunoSEQ multiplex PCR, and the TCRdb table lists in-frame clones only, not all of them. For V, J and clone size, that table is used; D and trimming come from the DNA. This table holds roughly 52,000 clones, 89% found once. The CDR3 loop spans 14 amino acids. Trimming removed 5 bases from V and 1 base from J; junction bases left unmatched: 4. Germline-derived CDR1 and CDR2 are LNHDA and SQIVND (reference sequence). The data derive from a study of blood T cell repertoires in COVID-19. Study information: Italy, Spain and the United States were the sources of the convalescent and acute COVID-19 samples. In each case, the material was cDNA or gDNA derived from T cells, B-cell-depleted T cells, or PBMCs.

The material sequenced was peripheral blood. The chain couples TRBV19 to TRBJ1-1, with 7 nucleotides matching TRBD1. This sequence originates from a human donor in a cohort sampled during active COVID-19. DNA of the CDR3: TGTGCCAGTAGTCTCGACAGGGAGAACACTGAAGCTTTCTTT. Its protein product is CASSLDRENTEAFF.